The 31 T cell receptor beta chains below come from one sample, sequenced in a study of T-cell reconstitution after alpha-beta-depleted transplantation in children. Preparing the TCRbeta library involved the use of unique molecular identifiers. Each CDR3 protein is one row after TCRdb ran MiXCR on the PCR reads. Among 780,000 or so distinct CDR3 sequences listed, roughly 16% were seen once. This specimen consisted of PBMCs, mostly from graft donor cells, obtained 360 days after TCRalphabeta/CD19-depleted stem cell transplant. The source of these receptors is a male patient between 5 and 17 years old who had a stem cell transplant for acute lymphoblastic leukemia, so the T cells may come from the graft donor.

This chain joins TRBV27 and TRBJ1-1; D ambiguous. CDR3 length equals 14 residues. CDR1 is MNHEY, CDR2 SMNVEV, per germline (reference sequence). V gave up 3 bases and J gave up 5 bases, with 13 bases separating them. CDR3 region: CASSLVYMGTEAFF. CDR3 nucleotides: TGTGCCAGCAGTTTGGTGTACATGGGGACTGAAGCTTTCTTT.

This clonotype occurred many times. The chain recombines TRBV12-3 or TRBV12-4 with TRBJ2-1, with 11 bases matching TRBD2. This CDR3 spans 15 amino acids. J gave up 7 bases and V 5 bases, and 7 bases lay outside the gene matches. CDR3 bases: TGTGCCAGCAGTCTAACTAGCGGGAGAGCGAATGAGCAGTTCTTC. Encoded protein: CASSLTSGRANEQFF.

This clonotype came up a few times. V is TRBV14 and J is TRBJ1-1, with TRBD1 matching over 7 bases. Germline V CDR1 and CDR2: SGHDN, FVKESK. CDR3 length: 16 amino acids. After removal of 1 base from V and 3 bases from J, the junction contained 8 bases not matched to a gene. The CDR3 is CASSQGRGVRHTEAFF. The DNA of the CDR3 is TGTGCCAGCAGCCAAGGCAGGGGGGTTAGGCACACTGAAGCTTTCTTT.

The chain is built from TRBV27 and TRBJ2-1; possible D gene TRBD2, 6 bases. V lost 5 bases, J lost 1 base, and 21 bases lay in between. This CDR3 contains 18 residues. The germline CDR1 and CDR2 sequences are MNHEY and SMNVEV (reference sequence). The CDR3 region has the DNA TGTGCCAGCAGTCCGGCCGTTTTGTGGGAGGTGTCCTACAATGAGCAGTTCTTC. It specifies CASSPAVLWEVSYNEQFF.

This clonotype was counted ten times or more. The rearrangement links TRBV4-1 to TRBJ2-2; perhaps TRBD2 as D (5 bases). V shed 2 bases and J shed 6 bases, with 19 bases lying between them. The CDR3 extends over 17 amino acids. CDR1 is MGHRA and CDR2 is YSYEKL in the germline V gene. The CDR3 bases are TGCGCCAGCAGCCAACTCGACCTACTAGTATCGGCCGGGGAGCTGTTTTTT. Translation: CASSQLDLLVSAGELFF.

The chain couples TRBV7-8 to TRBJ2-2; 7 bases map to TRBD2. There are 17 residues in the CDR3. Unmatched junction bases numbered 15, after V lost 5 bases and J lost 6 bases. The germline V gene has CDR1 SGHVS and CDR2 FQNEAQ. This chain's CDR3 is CASSRLQRDYGAGELFF. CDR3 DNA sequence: TGTGCCAGCAGCCGACTTCAGCGGGACTACGGCGCCGGGGAGCTGTTTTTT.

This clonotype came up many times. The CDR3 spells CASTLGFANYGYTF. CDR3 sequence (DNA): TGTGCCAGCACCTTGGGATTCGCTAACTATGGCTACACCTTC. V gene TRBV7-8 combines with J gene TRBJ1-2, with unresolved D. CDR3 length equals 14 residues. Trimming cost V 7 bases and J 0 bases, with 12 bases left between them. The germline gives CDR1 SGHVS, CDR2 FQNEAQ.

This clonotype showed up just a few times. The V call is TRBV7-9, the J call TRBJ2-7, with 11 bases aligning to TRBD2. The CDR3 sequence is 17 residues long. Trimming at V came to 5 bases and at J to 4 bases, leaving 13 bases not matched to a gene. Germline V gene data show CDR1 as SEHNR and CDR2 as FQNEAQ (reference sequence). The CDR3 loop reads CASSGARLTSGIYEQYF. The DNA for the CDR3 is TGTGCCAGCAGCGGTGCACGTTTGACTAGCGGGATATACGAGCAGTACTTC.

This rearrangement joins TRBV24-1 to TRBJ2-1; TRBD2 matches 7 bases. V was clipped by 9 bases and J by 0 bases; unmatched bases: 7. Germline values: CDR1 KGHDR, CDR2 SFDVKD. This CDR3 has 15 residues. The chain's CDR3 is CATGSSGSSYNEQFF. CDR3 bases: TGTGCCACCGGTTCTAGCGGTAGCTCCTACAATGAGCAGTTCTTC.

CDR3 region: CASSLRQGAIAGNTIYF. The CDR3 DNA sequence: TGTGCCAGCAGCCTGAGACAGGGGGCTATTGCTGGAAACACCATATATTTT. The chain has TRBV12-3 or TRBV12-4 and TRBJ1-3, with TRBD1 identical over 10 bases. The trim removed 6 bases at V and 2 bases at J, leaving 10 bases unmatched. The CDR3 covers 17 residues.

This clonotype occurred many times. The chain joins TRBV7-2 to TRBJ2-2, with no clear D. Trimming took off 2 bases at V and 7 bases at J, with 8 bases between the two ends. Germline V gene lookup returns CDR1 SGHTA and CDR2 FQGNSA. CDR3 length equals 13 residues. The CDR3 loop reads CASSLLQLGELFF. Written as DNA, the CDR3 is TGTGCCAGCAGCTTACTACAGCTCGGGGAGCTGTTTTTT.

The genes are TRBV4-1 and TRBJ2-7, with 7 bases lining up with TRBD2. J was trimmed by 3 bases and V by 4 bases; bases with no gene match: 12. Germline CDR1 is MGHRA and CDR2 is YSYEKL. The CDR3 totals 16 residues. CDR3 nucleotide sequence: TGCGCCAGCAGCCTAGATTCGGGAGGCCCCGGCTACGAGCAGTACTTC. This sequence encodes CASSLDSGGPGYEQYF.

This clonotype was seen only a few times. Here the CDR3 reads CASSTGRQGTYEQYF. The CDR3 region has the DNA TGTGCCAGCAGCACTGGACGGCAGGGGACCTACGAGCAGTACTTC. The rearrangement links TRBV7-9 to TRBJ2-7; tentatively, D is TRBD1 (6 bases). The V gene lost 5 bases and the J gene lost 2 bases, with 16 bases spanning the gap. CDR1 is SEHNR, CDR2 FQNEAQ, per germline (reference sequence). The CDR3 spans 15 residues.

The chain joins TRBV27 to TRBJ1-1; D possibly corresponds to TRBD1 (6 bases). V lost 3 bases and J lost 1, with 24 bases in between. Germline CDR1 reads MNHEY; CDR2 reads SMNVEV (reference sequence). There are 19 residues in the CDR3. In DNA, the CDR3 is TGTGCCAGCAGTTTGACGAGGGAGGGGGGCGCGTCGCCGAACACTGAAGCTTTCTTT. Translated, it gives CASSLTREGGASPNTEAFF.

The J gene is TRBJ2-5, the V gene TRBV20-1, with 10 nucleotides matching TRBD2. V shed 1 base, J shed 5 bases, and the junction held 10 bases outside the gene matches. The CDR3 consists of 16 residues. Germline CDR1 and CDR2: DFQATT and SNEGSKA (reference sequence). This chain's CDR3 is CSARGPSGSRGETQYF. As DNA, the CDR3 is TGCAGTGCTAGAGGGCCTAGCGGGAGCCGGGGGGAGACCCAGTACTTC.

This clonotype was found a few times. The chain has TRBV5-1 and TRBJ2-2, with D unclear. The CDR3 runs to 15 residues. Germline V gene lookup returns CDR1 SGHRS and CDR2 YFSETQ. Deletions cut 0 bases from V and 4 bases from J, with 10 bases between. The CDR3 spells CASSLAVAITGELFF. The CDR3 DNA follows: TGCGCCAGCAGCTTGGCCGTGGCTATCACCGGGGAGCTGTTTTTT.

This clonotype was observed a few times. Here the CDR3 DNA reads TGCGCCAGCAGCTTGGGGGCACCGACGAGGGAGACCCAGTACTTC. Translation: CASSLGAPTRETQYF. The gene calls are TRBV5-1 and TRBJ2-5; D remains unclear. The CDR3 is 15 amino acids. Germline V CDR1 and CDR2: SGHRS, YFSETQ. Trimming left V 0 bases short and J 5 bases short, with 14 bases between. The full variable domain, completed using reference TRBV5-1 and TRBJ2-5, is KAGVTQTPRYLIKTRGQQVTLSCSPISGHRSVSWYQQTPGQGLQFLFEYFSETQRNKGNFPGRFSGRQFSNSRSEMNVSTLELGDSALYLCASSLGAPTRETQYFGPGTRLLVL.

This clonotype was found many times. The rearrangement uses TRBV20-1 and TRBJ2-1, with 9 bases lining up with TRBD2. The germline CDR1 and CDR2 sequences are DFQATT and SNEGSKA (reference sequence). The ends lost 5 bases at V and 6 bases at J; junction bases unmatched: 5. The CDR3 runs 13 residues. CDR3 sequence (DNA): TGCAGTGCTCAGGGACTAGCCCGCAATGAGCAGTTCTTC. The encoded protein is CSAQGLARNEQFF.

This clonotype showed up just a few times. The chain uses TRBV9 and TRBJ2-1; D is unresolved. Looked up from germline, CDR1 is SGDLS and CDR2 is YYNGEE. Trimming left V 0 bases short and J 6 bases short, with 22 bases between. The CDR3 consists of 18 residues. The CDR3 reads CASSVAVTIRPPTNEQFF. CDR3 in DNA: TGTGCCAGCAGCGTAGCGGTCACAATAAGACCCCCCACCAATGAGCAGTTCTTC.

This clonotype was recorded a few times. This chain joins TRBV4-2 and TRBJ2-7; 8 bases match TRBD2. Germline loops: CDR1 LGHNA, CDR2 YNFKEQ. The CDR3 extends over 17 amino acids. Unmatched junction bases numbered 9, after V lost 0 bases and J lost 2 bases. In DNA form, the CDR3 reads TGTGCCAGCAGCCAAGAGGGTAGGGTAGCGGGGACCTACGAGCAGTACTTC. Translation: CASSQEGRVAGTYEQYF.

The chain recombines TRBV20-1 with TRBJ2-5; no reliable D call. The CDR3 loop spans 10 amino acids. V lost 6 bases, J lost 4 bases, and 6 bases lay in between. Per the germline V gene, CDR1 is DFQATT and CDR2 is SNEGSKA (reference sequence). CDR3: CSASLETQYF. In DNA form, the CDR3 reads TGCAGTGCCAGCCTAGAGACCCAGTACTTC.

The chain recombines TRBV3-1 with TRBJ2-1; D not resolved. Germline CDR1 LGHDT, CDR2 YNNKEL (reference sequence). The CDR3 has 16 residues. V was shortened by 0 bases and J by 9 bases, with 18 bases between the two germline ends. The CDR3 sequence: CASSQDQPVGSGEQFF. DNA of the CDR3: TGTGCCAGCAGCCAAGATCAGCCAGTGGGCTCAGGTGAGCAGTTCTTC.

CDR3 protein: CASSLDAVETQYF. CDR3 coding DNA: TGCGCCAGCAGCTTGGATGCGGTAGAGACCCAGTACTTC. V and J are TRBV5-1 and TRBJ2-5; D unclear. Germline CDR1 and CDR2: SGHRS and YFSETQ. V lost 0 bases and J lost 4, with 7 bases in between. The CDR3 contains 13 residues.

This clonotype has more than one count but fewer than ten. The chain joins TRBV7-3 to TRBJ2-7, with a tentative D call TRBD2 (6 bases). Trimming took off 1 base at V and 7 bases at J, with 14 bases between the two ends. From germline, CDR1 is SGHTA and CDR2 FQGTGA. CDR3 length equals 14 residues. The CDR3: CASSLNSRSGEQYF. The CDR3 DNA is TGTGCCAGCAGCTTAAATTCTCGGAGCGGGGAGCAGTACTTC.

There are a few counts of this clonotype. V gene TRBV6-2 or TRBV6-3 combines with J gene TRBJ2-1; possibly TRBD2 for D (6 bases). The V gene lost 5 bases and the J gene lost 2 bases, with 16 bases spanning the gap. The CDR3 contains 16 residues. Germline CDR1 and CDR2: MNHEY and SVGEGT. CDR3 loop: CASSPGGSGAYNEQFF. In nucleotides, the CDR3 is TGTGCCAGCAGTCCCGGCGGTAGCGGAGCCTACAATGAGCAGTTCTTC.

The CDR3 reads CASSRPSSPGKDGYTF. The CDR3 nucleotides are TGTGCCAGCAGCCGCCCCTCGTCACCAGGGAAGGATGGCTACACCTTC. The J gene is TRBJ1-2, the V gene TRBV7-3; tentative D call: TRBD1 (5 bases). The germline V gene has CDR1 SGHTA and CDR2 FQGTGA. The CDR3 totals 16 residues. V gave up 5 bases and J gave up 6 bases, with 22 bases separating them. The whole variable domain, filled in from reference TRBV7-3 and TRBJ1-2, reads GAGVSQTPSNKVTEKGKYVELRCDPISGHTALYWYRQSLGQGPEFLIYFQGTGAADDSGLPNDRFFAVRPEGSVSTLKIQRTERGDSAVYLCASSRPSSPGKDGYTFGSGTRLTVV.

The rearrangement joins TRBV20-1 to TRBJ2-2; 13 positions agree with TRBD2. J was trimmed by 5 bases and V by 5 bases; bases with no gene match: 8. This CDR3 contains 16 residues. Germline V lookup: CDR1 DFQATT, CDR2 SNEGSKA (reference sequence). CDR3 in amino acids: CSAGTSGNLPTGELFF. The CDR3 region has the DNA TGCAGTGCTGGGACTAGCGGGAATCTACCTACCGGGGAGCTGTTTTTT.

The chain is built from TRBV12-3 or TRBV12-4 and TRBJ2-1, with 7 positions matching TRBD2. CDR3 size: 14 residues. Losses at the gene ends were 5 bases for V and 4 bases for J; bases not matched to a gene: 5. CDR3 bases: TGTGCCAGCAGTACCGGGACTATATACAATGAGCAGTTCTTC. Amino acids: CASSTGTIYNEQFF.

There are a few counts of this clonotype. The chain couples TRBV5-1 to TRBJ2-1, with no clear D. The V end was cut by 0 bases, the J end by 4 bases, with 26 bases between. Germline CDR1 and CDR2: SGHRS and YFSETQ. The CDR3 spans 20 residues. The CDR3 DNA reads TGCGCCAGCAGCTTGGGGCCAGTGAGCCTTTACCCGGAAGTATACAATGAGCAGTTCTTC. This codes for CASSLGPVSLYPEVYNEQFF. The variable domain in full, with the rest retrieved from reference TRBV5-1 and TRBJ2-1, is KAGVTQTPRYLIKTRGQQVTLSCSPISGHRSVSWYQQTPGQGLQFLFEYFSETQRNKGNFPGRFSGRQFSNSRSEMNVSTLELGDSALYLCASSLGPVSLYPEVYNEQFFGPGTRLTVL.

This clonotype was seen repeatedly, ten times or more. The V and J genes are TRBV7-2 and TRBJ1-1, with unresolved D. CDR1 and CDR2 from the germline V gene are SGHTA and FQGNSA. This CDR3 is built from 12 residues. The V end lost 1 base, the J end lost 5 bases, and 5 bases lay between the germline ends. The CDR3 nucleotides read TGTGCCAGCAGCTTAGGGCTAACTGAAGCTTTCTTT. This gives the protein CASSLGLTEAFF.

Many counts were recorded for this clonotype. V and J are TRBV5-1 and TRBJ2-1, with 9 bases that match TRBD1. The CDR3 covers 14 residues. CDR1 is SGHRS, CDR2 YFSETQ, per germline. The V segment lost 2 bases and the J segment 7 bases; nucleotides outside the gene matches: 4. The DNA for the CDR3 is TGCGCCAGCAGCTTCGGGACAGGGATAAATGAGCAGTTCTTC. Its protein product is CASSFGTGINEQFF.